Each of the 24 T cell receptor beta chains below was sequenced from the same sample in a study of T cell responses to AZD1222 COVID-19 vaccine. Assay: immunoSEQ multiplex PCR; the TCRdb copy retains only in-frame clones and omits some. This table has 90,000 to 120,000 clones, about nine tenths appearing once. This specimen was peripheral blood, taken on day 0 of AZD1222 vaccination. Receptors were obtained from an adult in good health.

This clone was observed a few times. The chain recombines TRBV19 with TRBJ1-5; D might be TRBD1 (5 bases). There are 14 residues in the CDR3. CDR1 and CDR2 from the germline V gene are LNHDA and SQIVND (reference sequence). V was shortened by 10 bases and J by 3 bases, with 16 bases between the two germline ends. CDR3 sequence (DNA): TGTGCCACCCACACAGGCGAGCCCAATCAGCCCCAGCATTTT. Translating gives CATHTGEPNQPQHF.

The chain recombines TRBV10-3 with TRBJ2-3; 7 bases agree with TRBD1. This CDR3 contains 17 residues. V shed 0 bases, J shed 2 bases, and the junction held 8 bases outside the gene matches. CDR1 is ENHRY and CDR2 is SYGVKD in the germline V gene. CDR3 DNA: TGTGCCATCAGTGAGTCGAGGGGCAGGGGGTACACAGATACGCAGTATTTT. Amino acids: CAISESRGRGYTDTQYF.

The chain combines TRBV9 with TRBJ2-5; 9 nucleotides match TRBD2. The length of the CDR3 is 14 residues. Losses at the gene ends were 3 bases for V and 4 bases for J; bases not matched to a gene: 4. Germline-derived CDR1 and CDR2 are SGDLS and YYNGEE. CDR3 region: CASSATAGGETQYF. CDR3 nucleotides: TGTGCCAGCAGCGCCACAGCGGGGGGAGAGACCCAGTACTTC.

The J gene is TRBJ2-1, the V gene TRBV7-2; the D is unclear. Trimming removed 5 bases at V and 0 bases at J, with 11 bases between. This CDR3 contains 15 residues. Germline V gene data show CDR1 as SGHTA and CDR2 as FQGNSA. CDR3 region: CASSQRQSSYNEQFF. The CDR3 bases are TGTGCCAGCAGCCAAAGGCAGAGCTCCTACAATGAGCAGTTCTTC.

This chain uses TRBV6-2 or TRBV6-3 with TRBJ1-1; no clear D. CDR3 size: 15 residues. Germline-derived CDR1 and CDR2 are MNHEY and SVGEGT. V lost 0 bases and J lost 2, with 10 bases in between. The CDR3 loop reads CASSYSIGENTEAFF. CDR3 nucleotides: TGTGCCAGCAGTTACTCGATTGGGGAAAACACTGAAGCTTTCTTT.

This chain joins TRBV6-2 or TRBV6-3 and TRBJ2-7; 7 nucleotides align to TRBD2. The CDR3 is 14 residues long. V shed 2 bases and J 3 bases; nucleotides not matched to a gene: 4. Per germline, CDR1 MNHEY and CDR2 SVGEGT. The CDR3 is CASSYLSGRYEQYF. The CDR3 DNA follows: TGTGCCAGCAGTTACCTTAGCGGGCGCTACGAGCAGTACTTC.

Sample share makes this clone medium-sized (0.01 to 0.1%). J is TRBJ2-7 and V is TRBV14, with D maybe TRBD2 (5 bases). The CDR3 covers 14 residues. The ends were cut back, 0 bases at V and 3 bases at J, with 9 bases in the middle. Germline V lookup: CDR1 SGHDN, CDR2 FVKESK. Here the CDR3 DNA reads TGTGCCAGCAGCCAAGATGAGGGCTTCTACGAGCAGTACTTC. The encoded protein is CASSQDEGFYEQYF.

The chain recombines TRBV18 with TRBJ2-4; TRBD2 is a possible D gene (6 bases). The V gene's germline CDR1 is KGHSH and CDR2 LQKENI. V was shortened by 3 bases and J by 0 bases, with 18 bases between the two germline ends. CDR3 length: 18 residues. CDR3 protein: CASSPISGSVLAKNIQYF. The CDR3 DNA sequence: TGTGCCAGCTCACCCATTAGCGGTTCAGTACTAGCCAAAAACATTCAGTACTTC.

The rearrangement links TRBV4-2 to TRBJ1-1; no firm D call. Deletions cut 0 bases from V and 2 bases from J, with 7 bases between. The CDR3 has 14 residues. From germline, CDR1 is LGHNA and CDR2 YNFKEQ. This CDR3 reads CASSQDTANTEAFF. The DNA for the CDR3 is TGTGCCAGCAGCCAAGATACAGCAAACACTGAAGCTTTCTTT.

V usage is TRBV4-1 and J usage is TRBJ2-7; TRBD2 aligns across 14 bases. The CDR3 length is 15 residues. The V gene end was trimmed by 1 base and the J gene end by 4 bases; junction bases not matched to a gene: 0. Looked up from germline, CDR1 is MGHRA and CDR2 is YSYEKL. The CDR3 protein is CASSQGLAGGYEQYF. CDR3 in DNA: TGCGCCAGCAGCCAAGGACTAGCGGGGGGGTACGAGCAGTACTTC.

There are many counts of this clone. The CDR3 sequence is CASSPTPGQETQYF. As DNA, the CDR3 is TGTGCCAGCAGTCCTACTCCGGGCCAAGAGACCCAGTACTTC. The chain has TRBV6-4 and TRBJ2-5; D unresolved. V was shortened by 5 bases and J by 1 base, with 11 bases between the two germline ends. The CDR3 covers 14 residues. Germline V gives CDR1 MRHNA, CDR2 SNTAGT.

The genes are TRBV9 and TRBJ2-7, with D possibly matching TRBD1 (6 bases). Trimming pared 3 bases from V and 4 bases from J, leaving 17 bases between. The CDR3 has 15 amino acids. Germline loops: CDR1 SGDLS, CDR2 YYNGEE. CDR3 sequence: CASSGGQTQGYEQYF. The CDR3 nucleotides are TGTGCCAGCAGCGGCGGACAGACCCAAGGTTACGAGCAGTACTTC.

The chain joins TRBV7-2 to TRBJ2-7; 15 bases fit TRBD2. Trimming removed 3 bases from V and 1 base from J; junction bases left unmatched: 10. The CDR3 loop spans 19 amino acids. The germline gives CDR1 SGHTA, CDR2 FQGNSA. CDR3 bases: TGTGCCAGCAGCTTCGAGGGACTAGCGGGGGGTTCTGGTTCCTACGAGCAGTACTTC. Residues: CASSFEGLAGGSGSYEQYF.

The table lists this clone with a few counts. This chain uses TRBV29-1 with TRBJ1-2; TRBD1 matches at 7 bases. Looked up from germline, CDR1 is SQVTM and CDR2 is ANQGSEA. With V trimmed by 6 bases and J by 3 bases, 10 bases remained unmatched. CDR3 length: 14 amino acids. The chain's CDR3 is CSVRQGRRDYGYTF. The DNA for the CDR3 is TGCAGCGTACGACAGGGAAGGAGGGACTATGGCTACACCTTC. Looking up the rest from reference TRBV29-1 and TRBJ1-2 gives the full variable domain: SAVISQKPSRDICQRGTSLTIQCQVDSQVTMMFWYRQQPGQSLTLIATANQGSEATYESGFVIDKFPISRPNLTFSTLTVSNMSPEDSSIYLCSVRQGRRDYGYTFGSGTRLTVV.

The chain carries TRBV5-6 and TRBJ1-2; no definite D call. V gave up 0 bases and J gave up 2 bases, with 8 bases separating them. This CDR3 region has 14 residues. Germline V gives CDR1 SGHDT, CDR2 YYEEEE. CDR3 nucleotides: TGTGCCAGCAGCTTGGCCTCAAGAAACTATGGCTACACCTTC. Protein: CASSLASRNYGYTF.

The chain has TRBV18 and TRBJ1-2; possible D gene TRBD1, 5 bases. The CDR3 length is 12 residues. Trimming pared 3 bases from V and 8 bases from J, leaving 10 bases between. CDR1 is KGHSH and CDR2 is LQKENI in the germline V gene. The CDR3 loop reads CASSPGGGGYTF. As DNA, the CDR3 is TGTGCCAGCTCACCCGGCGGGGGGGGCTACACCTTC.

The chain employs TRBV7-8 and TRBJ1-2, with D unresolved. The CDR3 is 18 residues long. The germline CDR1 and CDR2 sequences are SGHVS and FQNEAQ. The V end lost 1 base, the J end lost 0 bases, and 18 bases lay between the germline ends. CDR3 amino acids: CASSLGAAGAVANYGYTF. The DNA of the CDR3 is TGTGCCAGCAGCTTAGGGGCGGCAGGAGCCGTAGCTAACTATGGCTACACCTTC.

The chain couples TRBV5-1 to TRBJ1-1; D ambiguous. The germline V gene has CDR1 SGHRS and CDR2 YFSETQ. The CDR3 consists of 13 residues. V was clipped by 0 bases and J by 3 bases, with 6 bases between them. CDR3: CASSLAGYTEAFF. CDR3 sequence (DNA): TGCGCCAGCAGCTTGGCGGGGTACACTGAAGCTTTCTTT.

The V and J genes are TRBV6-5 and TRBJ1-5; 8 positions match TRBD1. CDR3 size: 13 residues. CDR1 MNHEY and CDR2 SVGAGI come from the germline V gene. V lost 9 bases and J lost 7; bases outside the gene matches: 8. The CDR3 sequence: CARTETGEQPQHF. In nucleotides, the CDR3 is TGTGCCAGAACAGAGACAGGGGAACAGCCCCAGCATTTT.

The chain joins TRBV27 to TRBJ1-1, with D possibly being TRBD1 (6 bases). Germline-derived CDR1 and CDR2 are MNHEY and SMNVEV (reference sequence). The CDR3 loop spans 14 amino acids. Trimming cost V 4 bases and J 4 bases, with 13 bases left between them. CDR3 nucleotides: TGTGCCAGCAGTTCTCTCGGGACACCCACTGAAGCTTTCTTT. It translates to CASSSLGTPTEAFF.

A single count supports this clone. The rearrangement uses TRBV30 and TRBJ2-5, with D unclear. V lost 1 base and J 3 bases, leaving 3 bases between the germline ends. This CDR3 has 11 amino acids. The germline gives CDR1 GTSNPN, CDR2 SVGIG (reference sequence). Here the CDR3 DNA reads TGTGCCTGGAGTGCAAAAGAGACCCAGTACTTC. Translated, it gives CAWSAKETQYF. Full variable domain (outside the CDR3, taken from reference TRBV30 and TRBJ2-5): SQTIHQWPATLVQPVGSPLSLECTVEGTSNPNLYWYRQAAGRGLQLLFYSVGIGQISSEVPQNLSASRPQDRQFILSSKKLLLSDSGFYLCAWSAKETQYFGPGTRLLVL.

The chain uses TRBV4-1 and TRBJ1-5; no firm D call. Looked up from germline, CDR1 is MGHRA and CDR2 is YSYEKL. The CDR3 consists of 16 residues. The V end lost 1 base, the J end lost 4 bases, and 14 bases lay between the germline ends. The DNA of the CDR3 is TGCGCCAGCAGCCAAGGTATAACGGGATCGAATCAGCCCCAGCATTTT. Protein product: CASSQGITGSNQPQHF.

The chain employs TRBV18 and TRBJ1-1; no firm D call. Germline CDR1 and CDR2: KGHSH and LQKENI. Trimming left V 2 bases short and J 5 bases short, with 6 bases between. This CDR3 has 12 amino acids. This CDR3 is CASSPGATEAFF. CDR3 DNA sequence: TGTGCCAGCTCACCAGGTGCAACTGAAGCTTTCTTT.

The rearrangement links TRBV9 to TRBJ2-2, with D possibly matching TRBD2 (6 bases). Germline V gene lookup returns CDR1 SGDLS and CDR2 YYNGEE. Trimming stripped 3 bases from V and 5 bases from J, with 14 bases between. This CDR3 region has 15 residues. CDR3 in amino acids: CASSAARRGTGELFF. The CDR3 bases are TGTGCCAGCAGCGCCGCCCGGCGGGGTACCGGGGAGCTGTTTTTT.